This record looks at one T cell receptor beta chain sequence and its context. Germline V gives CDR1 ENHRY, CDR2 SYGVKD. CDR3 length: 16 amino acids. Trimming removed 8 bases from V and 0 bases from J; junction bases left unmatched: 10. The assay was immunoSEQ multiplex PCR, and TCRdb's table has in-frame clones only and misses some. The repertoire consists of under 150,000 clones, with 75% to 90% occurring once and the leading ten covering roughly 3.9%. Allocation to cohorts depended on clinical history reported by the participants. The source of the sample is a study of blood T cell repertoires in COVID-19. About the study: Donors of Cohort 3 who recovered were those that had two negative PCRs, clearance, or symptom resolution. Samples came from the United States, Italy and Spain, spanning acute and convalescent COVID-19. In each case, the material was cDNA or gDNA derived from T cells, B-cell-depleted T cells, or PBMCs.

This receptor was taken from a man over 45 in a cohort exposed to, infected with or recovered from COVID-19 (not recorded which). The chain employs TRBV10-3 and TRBJ1-5, with TRBD1 matching over 7 bases. Sequenced: PBMCs or T cells enriched from blood (not recorded which). DNA of the CDR3: TGTGCCATCTCCTCTTCACAGGGGAATAGCAATCAGCCCCAGCATTTT. This encodes CAISSSQGNSNQPQHF.